This T cell receptor beta chain was captured in a study of blood T cells in healthy people across ages. Whenever a sample was processed, at least 6.5 million PBMCs were isolated. Germline lookup yields CDR1 DFQATT and CDR2 SNEGSKA (reference sequence). CDR3 length: 14 residues. General study results and limits: Age showed a roughly linear inverse relationship with TCR beta diversity per million T cells. Both higher diversity and more naive CD4+ cells marked long-lived donors when set against aged donors.

As concerns this clonotype: The antigen is not known. One junction end disagrees with the germline gene, perhaps due to a read error.

A sample-barcoded 5' primer and a J-beta primer mix were used in a second PCR of roughly 7 to 11 cycles. TCRdb re-called the 5' RACE reads with MiXCR, one entry per CDR3 protein. Of approximately 680,000 distinct CDR3 sequences listed, roughly 30% are singletons. The receptor's source is an elderly woman in good health. V usage is TRBV20-1 and J usage is TRBJ2-5; 10 bases align to TRBD1. Sequences were obtained from blood. CDR3 amino acids: CGARGQGRQETQYF. The CDR3 nucleotides read TGCGGTGCTAGGGGACAGGGGAGGCAAGAGACCCAGTACTTC.